The 24 T cell receptor beta chains reported below all come from one sample, sequenced in a study of technical replicates of blood from a handful of donors. Here immunoSEQ multiplex PCR was the method, and the copy in TCRdb shows in-frame clones only, minus some. The sample consists of about 34,000 clones, approximately 94% of them appearing once. The sample comprised PBMCs. The receptors shown here come from a human donor in good health. Some clones in this sample may be carry-over from other donors' samples.

The chain links TRBV4-3 to TRBJ1-1; D is unresolved. There are 13 residues in the CDR3. Germline V gene data show CDR1 as LGHNA and CDR2 as YSLEER. Trimming removed 2 bases from V and 5 bases from J, with 9 bases in between. The CDR3 region is CASSQKTRTEAFF. The DNA of the CDR3 is TGCGCCAGCAGCCAAAAGACGCGGACTGAAGCTTTCTTT.

This chain links TRBV6-5 with TRBJ2-7; 7 bases align to TRBD1. This CDR3 has 15 residues. The V gene's germline CDR1 is MNHEY and CDR2 SVGAGI. Trimming removed 4 bases from V and 4 bases from J; junction bases left unmatched: 10. CDR3 coding DNA: TGTGCCAGCAGTTCCTTCCGGGACAGAATTTACGAGCAGTACTTC. Translation gives CASSSFRDRIYEQYF.

This clone showed up just a few times. V and J are TRBV27 and TRBJ2-1, with 7 bases that match TRBD2. Germline loops: CDR1 MNHEY, CDR2 SMNVEV (reference sequence). The CDR3 contains 17 residues. With V trimmed by 6 bases and J by 3 bases, 14 bases remained unmatched. The CDR3, as DNA: TGTGCCAGCAGCCAAGGGAGGAAGGTAGCGGGCTACAATGAGCAGTTCTTC. Amino acids: CASSQGRKVAGYNEQFF.

This sequence joins TRBV5-4 and TRBJ2-1; D might be TRBD2 (5 bases). Germline V gene lookup returns CDR1 SGHNT and CDR2 YYREEE (reference sequence). CDR3 length: 15 amino acids. Trimming removed 2 bases at V and 8 bases at J, with 17 bases between. The CDR3 bases are TGTGCCAGCAGCTTCCCGGACTCACCTGGACATGAGCAGTTCTTC. Translating it yields CASSFPDSPGHEQFF.

The genes are TRBV4-1 and TRBJ1-1, with TRBD1 matching 8 bases. The CDR3 is 14 amino acids. The junction had 3 bases not matched to a gene; V was cut back by 5 bases and J by 1 base. Looked up from germline, CDR1 is MGHRA and CDR2 is YSYEKL. The CDR3 spells CASSTDRENTEAFF. DNA for the CDR3: TGCGCCAGCAGCACGGACAGGGAGAACACTGAAGCTTTCTTT.

This sequence joins TRBV7-2 and TRBJ1-4, with a possible D match to TRBD1 (5 bases). V was cut by 6 bases and J by 6 bases, with 14 bases left in between. The CDR3 is 14 amino acids. Germline V gene data show CDR1 as SGHTA and CDR2 as FQGNSA. CDR3 in DNA: TGTGCCAGCAGGGGGGGAGGGATCGATGAAAAACTGTTTTTT. It specifies CASRGGGIDEKLFF.

The gene calls are TRBV2 and TRBJ2-7; TRBD1 aligns across 7 bases. The CDR3 totals 13 residues. V was clipped by 6 bases and J by 6 bases; unmatched bases: 8. Per the germline V gene, CDR1 is SNHLY and CDR2 is FYNNEI. The CDR3 DNA reads TGTGCCAGCAGCCCACTAGGGGGCGGCGAGCAGTACTTC. This codes for CASSPLGGGEQYF.

V usage is TRBV30 and J usage is TRBJ1-5; possible D gene TRBD1, 5 bases. Between the trimmed V and J ends, which lost 2 bases and 3 bases, there was a span of 14 bases. CDR1 and CDR2 (germline): GTSNPN, SVGIG (reference sequence). There are 15 residues in the CDR3. The CDR3 spells CAWSIKGLDNQPQHF. Written as DNA, the CDR3 is TGTGCCTGGAGTATTAAGGGGCTCGACAATCAGCCCCAGCATTTT.

The rearrangement uses TRBV10-3 and TRBJ2-7; tentatively, D is TRBD1 (5 bases). The CDR3 runs 13 residues. Between the trimmed V and J ends, which lost 5 bases and 1 base, there was a span of 9 bases. The V gene's germline CDR1 is ENHRY and CDR2 SYGVKD. The CDR3 loop is CAISRGQSYEQYF. The CDR3 DNA follows: TGTGCCATCAGTAGGGGTCAGTCCTACGAGCAGTACTTC.

This chain connects TRBV7-9 to TRBJ2-7; no clear D gene. CDR3 length: 13 amino acids. V was trimmed by 9 bases and J by 5 bases, leaving 17 bases between them. The germline V gene has CDR1 SEHNR and CDR2 FQNEAQ (reference sequence). The chain's CDR3 is CASPTVLEDEQYF. The CDR3 DNA follows: TGTGCCAGTCCGACTGTCCTCGAGGACGAGCAGTACTTC. Together with reference TRBV7-9 and TRBJ2-7, the CDR3 gives the full variable domain: DTGVSQNPRHKITKRGQNVTFRCDPISEHNRLYWYRQTLGQGPEFLTYFQNEAQLEKSRLLSDRFSAERPKGSFSTLEIQRTEQGDSAMYLCASPTVLEDEQYFGPGTRLTVT.

The chain is built from TRBV11-1 and TRBJ1-2, with 10 bases aligning to TRBD1. CDR1 SGHAT and CDR2 FQDESV come from the germline V gene (reference sequence). With V trimmed by 5 bases and J by 3 bases, 3 bases remained unmatched. The CDR3 spans 14 residues. DNA of the CDR3: TGTGCCAGCAGCCGGGACAGGGGAGACTATGGCTACACCTTC. It codes for CASSRDRGDYGYTF.

This clone was counted a single time. The rearrangement joins TRBV27 to TRBJ2-1; possibly TRBD1 for D (5 bases). The CDR3 loop spans 14 amino acids. Germline lookup yields CDR1 MNHEY and CDR2 SMNVEV (reference sequence). Deletions cut 8 bases from V and 8 bases from J, with 19 bases between. DNA for the CDR3: TGTGCCAGCCCCCCGTTGTCCAGGGTCCATGAGCAGTTCTTC. It yields the protein CASPPLSRVHEQFF.

This sequence joins TRBV5-4 and TRBJ1-5; D may be TRBD1 (6 bases). Germline loops: CDR1 SGHNT, CDR2 YYREEE (reference sequence). This CDR3 comprises 15 residues. The germline V and J ends were trimmed by 4 bases and 6 bases, with 17 bases remaining between them. CDR3 bases: TGTGCCAGCAGCATCCAGGGGATCTATCCTCAGCCCCAGCATTTT. Amino acid sequence: CASSIQGIYPQPQHF.

The sample holds one count of this clone. The chain recombines TRBV5-5 with TRBJ1-4; no definite D call. CDR3 size: 13 residues. V was pared by 0 bases and J by 8 bases, with 8 bases between. Germline CDR1 reads SGHKS; CDR2 reads YYEKEE (reference sequence). The CDR3 sequence: CASSLVSGEKLFF. The CDR3 DNA follows: TGTGCCAGCAGCTTGGTCAGTGGCGAAAAACTGTTTTTT.

The chain joins TRBV6-6 to TRBJ1-4; D perhaps matches TRBD1 (6 bases). V was pared by 5 bases and J by 8 bases, with 21 bases between. Germline-derived CDR1 and CDR2 are MNHNY and SVGAGI (reference sequence). CDR3 length: 16 residues. The chain's CDR3 is CASSKTGTREGEKLFF. The CDR3 DNA is TGTGCCAGCAGTAAAACGGGGACAAGGGAAGGCGAAAAACTGTTTTTT.

The count of this clone is one. V is TRBV5-1 and J is TRBJ2-1, with 10 bases identical to TRBD2. V lost 4 bases, J lost 7 bases, and 5 bases stayed unmatched. The germline V gene has CDR1 SGHRS and CDR2 YFSETQ. This CDR3 has 14 amino acids. The CDR3 DNA is TGCGCCAGCAGCCCGACAGCGGGGGGGAATGAGCAGTTCTTC. Translation: CASSPTAGGNEQFF. The full variable domain, in which reference TRBV5-1 and TRBJ2-1 provide the parts outside the CDR3, is KAGVTQTPRYLIKTRGQQVTLSCSPISGHRSVSWYQQTPGQGLQFLFEYFSETQRNKGNFPGRFSGRQFSNSRSEMNVSTLELGDSALYLCASSPTAGGNEQFFGPGTRLTVL.

In nucleotides, the CDR3 is TGTGCCAGCAGCTTGGTAGGGGGCTATCGGGAGCAGTACTTC. This gives the protein CASSLVGGYREQYF. The rearrangement links TRBV5-6 to TRBJ2-7; 7 nucleotides match TRBD1. CDR3 size: 14 residues. After removal of 0 bases from V and 7 bases from J, the junction contained 7 bases not matched to a gene. CDR1 and CDR2 from the germline V gene are SGHDT and YYEEEE.

This chain links TRBV4-2 with TRBJ1-1; 7 bases are a match to TRBD1. The V segment lost 1 base and the J segment 0 bases; nucleotides outside the gene matches: 2. The germline gives CDR1 LGHNA, CDR2 YNFKEQ. This CDR3 is built from 15 residues. The CDR3 spells CASSQGGQVNTEAFF. The CDR3 DNA reads TGTGCCAGCAGCCAAGGAGGACAGGTGAACACTGAAGCTTTCTTT.

This clone was detected once. This chain connects TRBV6-1 to TRBJ1-5, with 8 bases aligning to TRBD1. The CDR3 length is 17 residues. V lost 4 bases to trimming and J lost 1 base; unmatched junction nucleotides: 9. Germline CDR1 reads MNHNS; CDR2 reads SASEGT. This CDR3 is CASSVRTGTKSNQPQHF. CDR3 DNA sequence: TGTGCCAGCAGTGTGAGGACAGGGACTAAGAGCAATCAGCCCCAGCATTTT.

The V call is TRBV30, the J call TRBJ2-4; 13 nucleotides line up with TRBD2. Germline CDR1 reads GTSNPN; CDR2 reads SVGIG (reference sequence). Unmatched junction bases numbered 8, after V lost 3 bases and J lost 0 bases. The length of the CDR3 is 18 residues. This chain's CDR3 is CAWRELAGGPLAKNIQYF. Here the CDR3 DNA reads TGTGCCTGGAGAGAACTAGCGGGAGGGCCTCTAGCCAAAAACATTCAGTACTTC.

This chain joins TRBV19 and TRBJ2-1; D gene unclear. Germline V gene sequence: CDR1 LNHDA, CDR2 SQIVND (reference sequence). The CDR3 covers 13 residues. V lost 6 bases and J lost 7, with 13 bases in between. The CDR3 region is CASRSPPRNEQFF. As DNA, the CDR3 is TGTGCCAGTAGGTCTCCCCCGAGGAATGAGCAGTTCTTC. The whole variable domain, filled in from reference TRBV19 and TRBJ2-1, reads DGGITQSPKYLFRKEGQNVTLSCEQNLNHDAMYWYRQDPGQGLRLIYYSQIVNDFQKGDIAEGYSVSREKKESFPLTVTSAQKNPTAFYLCASRSPPRNEQFFGPGTRLTVL.

V gene TRBV4-1 combines with J gene TRBJ2-5; D may be TRBD2 (6 bases). This CDR3 has 15 residues. Trimming took off 2 bases at V and 1 base at J, with 11 bases between the two ends. The germline V gene has CDR1 MGHRA and CDR2 YSYEKL. CDR3 residues: CASSQMTSVQETQYF. CDR3 bases: TGCGCCAGCAGCCAAATGACTAGTGTCCAAGAGACCCAGTACTTC.

The gene calls are TRBV4-3 and TRBJ2-6; D uncertain. The CDR3 contains 17 residues. From germline, CDR1 is LGHNA and CDR2 YSLEER. Trimming cost V 0 bases and J 0 bases, with 9 bases left between them. CDR3 DNA: TGCGCCAGCAGCCAAGACCCCAATTTCTCTGGGGCCAACGTCCTGACTTTC. This sequence encodes CASSQDPNFSGANVLTF.

This sequence joins TRBV6-1 and TRBJ2-7; a weak D match, TRBD1 (5 bases). Germline values: CDR1 MNHNS, CDR2 SASEGT. The CDR3 totals 12 residues. Trimming took 3 bases from V and 3 from J, leaving 6 bases between them. The chain's CDR3 is CASSETDYEQYF. The CDR3 DNA reads as TGTGCCAGCAGTGAGACAGACTACGAGCAGTACTTC.